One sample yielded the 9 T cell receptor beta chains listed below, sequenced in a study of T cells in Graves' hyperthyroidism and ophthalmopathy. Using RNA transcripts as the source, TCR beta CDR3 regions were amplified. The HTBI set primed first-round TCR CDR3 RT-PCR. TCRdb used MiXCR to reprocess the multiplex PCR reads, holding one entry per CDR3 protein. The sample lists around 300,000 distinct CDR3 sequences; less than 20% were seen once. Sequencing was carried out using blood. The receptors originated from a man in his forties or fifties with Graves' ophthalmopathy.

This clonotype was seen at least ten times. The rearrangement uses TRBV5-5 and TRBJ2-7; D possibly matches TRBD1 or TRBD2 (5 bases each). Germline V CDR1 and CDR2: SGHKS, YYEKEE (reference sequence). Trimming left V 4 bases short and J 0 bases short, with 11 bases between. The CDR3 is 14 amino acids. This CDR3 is CASSGGPNSYEQYF. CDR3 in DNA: TGTGCCAGCAGCGGGGGACCGAACTCCTACGAGCAGTACTTC.

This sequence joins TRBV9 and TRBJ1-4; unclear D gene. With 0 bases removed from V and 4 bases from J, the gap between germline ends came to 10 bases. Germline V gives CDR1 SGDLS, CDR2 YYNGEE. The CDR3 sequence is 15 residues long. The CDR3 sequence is CASSVEEAYNEKLFF. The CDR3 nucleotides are TGTGCCAGCAGCGTAGAAGAAGCTTATAATGAAAAACTGTTTTTT.

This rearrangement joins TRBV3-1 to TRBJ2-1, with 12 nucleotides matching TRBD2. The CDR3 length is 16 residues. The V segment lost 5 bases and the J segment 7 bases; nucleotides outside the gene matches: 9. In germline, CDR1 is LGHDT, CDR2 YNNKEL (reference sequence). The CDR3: CASSSRLAGVNNEQFF. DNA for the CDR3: TGTGCCAGCAGCTCCCGACTAGCGGGAGTTAATAATGAGCAGTTCTTC.

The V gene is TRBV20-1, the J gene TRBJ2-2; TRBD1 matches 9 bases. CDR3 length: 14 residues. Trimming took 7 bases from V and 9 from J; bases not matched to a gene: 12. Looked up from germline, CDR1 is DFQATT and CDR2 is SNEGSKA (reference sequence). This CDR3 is CSVTLGTGTRELFF. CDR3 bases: TGCAGTGTTACCTTAGGGACAGGGACCCGGGAGCTGTTTTTT.

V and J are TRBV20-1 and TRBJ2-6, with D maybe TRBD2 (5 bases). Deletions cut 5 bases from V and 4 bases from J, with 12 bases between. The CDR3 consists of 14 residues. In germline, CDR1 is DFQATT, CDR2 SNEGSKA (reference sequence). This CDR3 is CSAPEGRGANVLTF. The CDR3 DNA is TGCAGTGCTCCCGAGGGTCGCGGGGCCAACGTCCTGACTTTC.

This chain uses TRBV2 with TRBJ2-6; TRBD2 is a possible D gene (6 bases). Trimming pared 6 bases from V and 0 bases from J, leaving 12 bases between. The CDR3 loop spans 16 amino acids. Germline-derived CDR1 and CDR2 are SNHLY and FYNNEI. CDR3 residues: CASSGGGVSGANVLTF. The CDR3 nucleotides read TGTGCCAGCAGCGGAGGAGGGGTCTCTGGGGCCAACGTCCTGACTTTC.

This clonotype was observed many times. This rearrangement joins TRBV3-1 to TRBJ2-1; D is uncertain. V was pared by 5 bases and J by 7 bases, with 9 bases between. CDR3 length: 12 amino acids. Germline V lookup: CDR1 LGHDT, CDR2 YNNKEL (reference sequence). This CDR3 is CASSSLRNEQFF. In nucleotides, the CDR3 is TGTGCCAGCAGCTCCCTAAGGAATGAGCAGTTCTTC.

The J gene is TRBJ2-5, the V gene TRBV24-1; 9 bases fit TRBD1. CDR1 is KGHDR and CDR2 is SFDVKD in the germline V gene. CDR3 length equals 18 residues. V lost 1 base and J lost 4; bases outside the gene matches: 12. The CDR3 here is CATSDFDTPHRGPETQYF. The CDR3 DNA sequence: TGTGCCACCAGTGATTTTGACACCCCCCACAGGGGGCCAGAGACCCAGTACTTC.

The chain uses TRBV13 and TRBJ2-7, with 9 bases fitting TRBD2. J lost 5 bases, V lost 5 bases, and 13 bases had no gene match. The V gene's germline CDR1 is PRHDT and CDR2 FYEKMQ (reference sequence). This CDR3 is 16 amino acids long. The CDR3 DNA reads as TGTGCCAGCAGCACCCGGGCTAGCGGGATCCCCCACGAGCAGTACTTC. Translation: CASSTRASGIPHEQYF. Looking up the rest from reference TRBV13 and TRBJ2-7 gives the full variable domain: AAGVIQSPRHLIKEKRETATLKCYPIPRHDTVYWYQQGPGQDPQFLISFYEKMQSDKGSIPDRFSAQQFSDYHSELNMSSLELGDSALYFCASSTRASGIPHEQYFGPGTRLTVT.